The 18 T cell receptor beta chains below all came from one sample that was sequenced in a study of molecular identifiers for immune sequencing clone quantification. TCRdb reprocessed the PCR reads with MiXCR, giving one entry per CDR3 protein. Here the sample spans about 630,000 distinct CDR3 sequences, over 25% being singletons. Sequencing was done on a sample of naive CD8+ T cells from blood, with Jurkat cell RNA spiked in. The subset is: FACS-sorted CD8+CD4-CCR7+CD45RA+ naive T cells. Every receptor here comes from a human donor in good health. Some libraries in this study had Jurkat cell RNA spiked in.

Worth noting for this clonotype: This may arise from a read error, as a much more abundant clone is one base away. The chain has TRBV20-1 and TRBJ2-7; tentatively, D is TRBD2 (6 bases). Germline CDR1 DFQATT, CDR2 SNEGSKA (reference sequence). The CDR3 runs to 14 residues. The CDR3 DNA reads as TGCAGTGCTAGGTCGGAGGGCAGCTCCTACGTGCAGTACTTC. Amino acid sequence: CSARSEGSSYVQYF.

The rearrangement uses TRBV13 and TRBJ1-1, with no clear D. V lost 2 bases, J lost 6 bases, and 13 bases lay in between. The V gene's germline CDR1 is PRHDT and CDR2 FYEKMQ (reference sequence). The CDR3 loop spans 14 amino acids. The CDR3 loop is CASSLSVENPEAFF. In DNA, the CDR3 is TGTGCCAGCAGCTTATCGGTCGAAAACCCTGAAGCTTTCTTT.

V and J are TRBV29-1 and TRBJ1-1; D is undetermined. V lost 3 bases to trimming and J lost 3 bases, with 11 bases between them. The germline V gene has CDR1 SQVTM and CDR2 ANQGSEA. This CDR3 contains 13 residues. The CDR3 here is CSVEVGVDTEAFF. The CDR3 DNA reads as TGCAGCGTTGAGGTGGGTGTGGACACTGAAGCTTTCTTT.

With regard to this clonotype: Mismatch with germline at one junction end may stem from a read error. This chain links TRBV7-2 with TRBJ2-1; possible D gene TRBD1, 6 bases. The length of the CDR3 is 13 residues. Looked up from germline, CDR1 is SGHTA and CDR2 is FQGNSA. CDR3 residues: CANSLGHSNEQFF. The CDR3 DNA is TGTGCCAACAGCCTGGGACACAGCAATGAGCAGTTCTTC.

CDR3 amino acids: CRARVIDEQYF. DNA for the CDR3: TGCAGGGCGAGGGTGATCGACGAGCAGTACTTC. This rearrangement joins TRBV20-1 to TRBJ2-7, with D perhaps matching TRBD2 (5 bases). CDR3 size: 11 residues. Germline-derived CDR1 and CDR2 are DFQATT and SNEGSKA (reference sequence).

CDR3 region: CATSSGRGPYNEQFF. Here the CDR3 DNA reads TGTGCCACCAGCAGTGGGCGGGGGCCGTACAATGAGCAGTTCTTC. The rearrangement uses TRBV15 and TRBJ2-1, with TRBD2 as a possible D gene (7 bases). The CDR3 is 15 amino acids. V lost 3 bases, J lost 4 bases, and 13 bases lay in between. Germline V gene data show CDR1 as LNHNV and CDR2 as YYDKDF (reference sequence). The variable domain in full, completed from reference TRBV15 and TRBJ2-1, reads DAMVIQNPRYQVTQFGKPVTLSCSQTLNHNVMYWYQQKSSQAPKLLFHYYDKDFNNEADTPDNFQSRRPNTSFCFLDIRSPGLGDTAMYLCATSSGRGPYNEQFFGPGTRLTVL.

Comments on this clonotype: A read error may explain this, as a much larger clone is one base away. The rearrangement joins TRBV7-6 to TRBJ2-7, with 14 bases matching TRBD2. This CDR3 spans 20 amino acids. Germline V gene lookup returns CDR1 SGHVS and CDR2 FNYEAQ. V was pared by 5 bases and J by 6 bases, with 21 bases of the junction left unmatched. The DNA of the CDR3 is TGTGCCAGCAGCCCATCCCGCCCGGGACTAGCGGGAGTCCGCCCCTGCGAGCAGTACTTC. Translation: CASSPSRPGLAGVRPCEQYF.

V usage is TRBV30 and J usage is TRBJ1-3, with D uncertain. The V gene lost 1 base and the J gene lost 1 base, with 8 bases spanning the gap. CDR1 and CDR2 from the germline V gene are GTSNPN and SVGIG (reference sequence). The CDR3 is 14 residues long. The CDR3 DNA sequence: TGTGCCTGGAGTGCCTGGGGATCTGGAAACACCATATATTTT. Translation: CAWSAWGSGNTIYF.

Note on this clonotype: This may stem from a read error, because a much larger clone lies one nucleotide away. The CDR3 coding sequence is TGTGCCAGCAGCGTAGGAAGGACAGGGGGATCTGAAGCTCTCTTT. Amino acid sequence: CASSVGRTGGSEALF. The chain has TRBV9 and TRBJ1-1; 10 nucleotides match TRBD1. The germline V gene encodes CDR1 SGDLS and CDR2 YYNGEE. The CDR3 contains 15 residues.

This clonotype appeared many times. The DNA of the CDR3 is TGTGCCAGCAGGGACAGGGGCCCAGATACGCAGTATTTT. This encodes CASRDRGPDTQYF. V usage is TRBV28 and J usage is TRBJ2-3, with 9 nucleotides matching TRBD1. Germline-derived CDR1 and CDR2 are MDHEN and SYDVKM. V shed 6 bases, J shed 4 bases, and the junction held 2 bases outside the gene matches. The CDR3 extends over 13 amino acids.

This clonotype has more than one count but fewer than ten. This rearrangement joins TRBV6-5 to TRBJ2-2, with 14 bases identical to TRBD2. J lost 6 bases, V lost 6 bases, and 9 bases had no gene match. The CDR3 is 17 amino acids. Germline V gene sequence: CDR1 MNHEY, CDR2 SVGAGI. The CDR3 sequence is CASRPSGTSGGPGELFF. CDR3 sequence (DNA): TGTGCCAGCAGACCCTCGGGGACTAGCGGGGGACCCGGGGAGCTGTTTTTT.

The CDR3 DNA follows: TGTGCCAGCAGACAGACAGGGCCCACCGGGGAGCTGTTTTTT. This gives the protein CASRQTGPTGELFF. V usage is TRBV6-2 or TRBV6-3 and J usage is TRBJ2-2, with 7 nucleotides matching TRBD1. With V trimmed by 6 bases and J by 4 bases, 5 bases remained unmatched. In germline, CDR1 is MNHEY, CDR2 SVGEGT. This CDR3 is 14 amino acids long.

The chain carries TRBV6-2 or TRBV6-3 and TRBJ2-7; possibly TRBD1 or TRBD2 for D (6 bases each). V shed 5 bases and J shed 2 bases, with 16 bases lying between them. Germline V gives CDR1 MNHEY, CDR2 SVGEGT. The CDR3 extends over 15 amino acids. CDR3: CASSTRRGRTYEQYF. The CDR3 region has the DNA TGTGCCAGCAGTACCCGACGGGGGCGGACCTACGAGCAGTACTTC.

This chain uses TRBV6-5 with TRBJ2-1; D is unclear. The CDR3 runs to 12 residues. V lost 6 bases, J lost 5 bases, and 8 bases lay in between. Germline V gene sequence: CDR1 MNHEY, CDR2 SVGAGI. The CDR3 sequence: CASSKTDNEQFF. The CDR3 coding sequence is TGTGCCAGCAGCAAGACGGACAATGAGCAGTTCTTC.

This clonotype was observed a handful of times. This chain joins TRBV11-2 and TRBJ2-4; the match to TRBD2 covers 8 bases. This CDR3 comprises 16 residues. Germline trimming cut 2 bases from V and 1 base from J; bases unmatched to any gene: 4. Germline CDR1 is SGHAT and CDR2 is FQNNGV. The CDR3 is CASSLFRGGAKNIQYF. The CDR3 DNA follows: TGTGCCAGCAGCTTATTTCGCGGGGGGGCCAAAAACATTCAGTACTTC.

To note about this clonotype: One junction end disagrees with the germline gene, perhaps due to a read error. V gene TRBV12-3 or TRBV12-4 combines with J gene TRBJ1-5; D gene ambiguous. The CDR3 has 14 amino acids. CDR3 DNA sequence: TGTGCCAGCAGCGTAGACGTAGTTAATCAGCCCCGGCATTTT. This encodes CASSVDVVNQPRHF.

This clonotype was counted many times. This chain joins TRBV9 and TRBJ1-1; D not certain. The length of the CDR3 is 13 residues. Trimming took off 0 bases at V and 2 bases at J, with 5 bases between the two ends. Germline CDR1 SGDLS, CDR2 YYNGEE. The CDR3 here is CASSVDQNTEAFF. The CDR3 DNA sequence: TGTGCCAGCAGCGTAGACCAAAACACTGAAGCTTTCTTT.

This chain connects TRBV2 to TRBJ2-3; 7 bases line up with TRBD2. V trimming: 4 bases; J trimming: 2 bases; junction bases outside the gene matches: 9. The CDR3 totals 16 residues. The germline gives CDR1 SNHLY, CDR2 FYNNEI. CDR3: CASSGWERGYTDTQYF. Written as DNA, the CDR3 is TGTGCCAGCAGTGGTTGGGAGCGGGGTTACACAGATACGCAGTATTTT. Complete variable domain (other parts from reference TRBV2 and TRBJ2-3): EPEVTQTPSHQVTQMGQEVILRCVPISNHLYFYWYRQILGQKVEFLVSFYNNEISEKSEIFDDQFSVERPDGSNFTLKIRSTKLEDSAMYFCASSGWERGYTDTQYFGPGTRLTVL.